These 13 T cell receptor beta chains were sequenced from one sample in a study of blood T cell repertoires in COVID-19. Data came from immunoSEQ multiplex PCR; TCRdb stores just in-frame clones and leaves some out. The table has 330,000 or so clones, 80% to 90% seen once. The sample taken for sequencing was PBMCs or T cells enriched from blood (not recorded which). Receptors were obtained from a man aged 40-49 years in a cohort exposed to, infected with or recovered from COVID-19 (not recorded which).

The genes are TRBV5-6 and TRBJ2-7; 12 bases match TRBD2. The V segment lost 4 bases and the J segment 2 bases; nucleotides outside the gene matches: 16. This CDR3 has 19 amino acids. The V gene's germline CDR1 is SGHDT and CDR2 YYEEEE. In DNA, the CDR3 is TGTGCCAGCAGCCACTTACGGACTTTACTAGCGGGAGGCCCCTACGAGCAGTACTTC. This encodes CASSHLRTLLAGGPYEQYF.

This chain links TRBV4-1 with TRBJ2-1; possibly TRBD2 for D (5 bases). V lost 8 bases to trimming and J lost 4 bases, with 18 bases between them. CDR1 is MGHRA and CDR2 is YSYEKL in the germline V gene. The CDR3 sequence is 15 residues long. CDR3 DNA: TGCGCCAGCTCCCCTGTGGGTAGCGATTACAATGAGCAGTTCTTC. Translated: CASSPVGSDYNEQFF.

This chain uses TRBV27 with TRBJ2-7; TRBD2 agrees at 7 bases. Germline lookup yields CDR1 MNHEY and CDR2 SMNVEV (reference sequence). The CDR3 has 15 amino acids. J was trimmed by 4 bases and V by 5 bases; bases with no gene match: 11. Here the CDR3 reads CASSLGLGDSYEQYF. CDR3 DNA sequence: TGTGCCAGCAGTCTTGGACTAGGGGATTCGTACGAGCAGTACTTC.

This chain connects TRBV5-4 to TRBJ1-2; maybe TRBD1 (5 bases). This CDR3 contains 12 residues. The germline CDR1 and CDR2 sequences are SGHNT and YYREEE (reference sequence). Deletions cut 4 bases from V and 7 bases from J, with 11 bases between. The CDR3 protein is CASSHQGLGYTF. CDR3 bases: TGTGCCAGCAGCCATCAGGGTCTTGGCTACACCTTC.

J is TRBJ1-5 and V is TRBV7-2, with D unresolved. This CDR3 comprises 13 residues. The germline gives CDR1 SGHTA, CDR2 FQGNSA. Trimming took off 3 bases at V and 6 bases at J, with 9 bases between the two ends. This chain's CDR3 is CASSFRGIQPQHF. DNA of the CDR3: TGTGCCAGCAGCTTCAGAGGGATTCAGCCCCAGCATTTT.

The chain employs TRBV2 and TRBJ2-1, with D perhaps TRBD2 (5 bases). CDR3 length: 12 residues. Germline lookup yields CDR1 SNHLY and CDR2 FYNNEI. Trimming left V 9 bases short and J 6 bases short, with 12 bases between. The CDR3, as DNA: TGTGCCAGGGACTCAGCGACCAATGAGCAGTTCTTC. This gives the protein CARDSATNEQFF.

V gene TRBV11-3 combines with J gene TRBJ2-1; 12 bases align to TRBD2. The V segment lost 0 bases and the J segment 10 bases; nucleotides outside the gene matches: 4. Germline CDR1 is SGHNT and CDR2 is YENEEA. The CDR3 is 15 amino acids. The CDR3 sequence: CASSLDPLAGGEQFF. The CDR3 DNA is TGTGCCAGCAGCTTAGATCCCCTAGCGGGAGGGGAGCAGTTCTTC.

The V and J genes are TRBV5-1 and TRBJ2-1, with D unresolved. The germline CDR1 and CDR2 sequences are SGHRS and YFSETQ. The CDR3 is 15 amino acids. Deletions cut 0 bases from V and 2 bases from J, with 9 bases between. The DNA for the CDR3 is TGCGCCAGCAGCTTGGCGACACCAACCTACAATGAGCAGTTCTTC. Residues: CASSLATPTYNEQFF. Based on the CDR3 plus reference TRBV5-1 and TRBJ2-1, the full variable domain is KAGVTQTPRYLIKTRGQQVTLSCSPISGHRSVSWYQQTPGQGLQFLFEYFSETQRNKGNFPGRFSGRQFSNSRSEMNVSTLELGDSALYLCASSLATPTYNEQFFGPGTRLTVL.

The chain links TRBV4-1 to TRBJ1-4; 7 positions agree with TRBD1. This CDR3 has 15 residues. The ends lost 5 bases at V and 0 bases at J; junction bases unmatched: 3. Germline V gene lookup returns CDR1 MGHRA and CDR2 YSYEKL. The DNA for the CDR3 is TGCGCCAGCAGCACAGGGGTAGCAACTAATGAAAAACTGTTTTTT. Protein product: CASSTGVATNEKLFF.

The rearrangement uses TRBV9 and TRBJ1-1, with 9 nucleotides matching TRBD1. There are 15 residues in the CDR3. V lost 3 bases and J lost 1; bases outside the gene matches: 4. Germline CDR1 and CDR2: SGDLS and YYNGEE. The CDR3 coding sequence is TGTGCCAGCAGCGCCACAGGGGGCGGGAACACTGAAGCTTTCTTT. It yields the protein CASSATGGGNTEAFF.

CDR3 DNA: TGTGCCAGCAAGGGGCCAGCGAACACCGGGGAGCTGTTTTTT. Its protein is CASKGPANTGELFF. This rearrangement joins TRBV2 to TRBJ2-2, with TRBD1 as a possible D gene (5 bases). Trimming pared 7 bases from V and 0 bases from J, leaving 9 bases between. The CDR3 is 14 amino acids. Germline V CDR1 and CDR2: SNHLY, FYNNEI.

V usage is TRBV4-1 and J usage is TRBJ2-7; 9 positions match TRBD2. Trimming removed 4 bases from V and 2 bases from J; junction bases left unmatched: 9. There are 16 residues in the CDR3. Germline V gene lookup returns CDR1 MGHRA and CDR2 YSYEKL. CDR3 amino acids: CASSPKETSGTYEQYF. CDR3 nucleotide sequence: TGCGCCAGCAGCCCGAAAGAGACTAGCGGAACCTACGAGCAGTACTTC.

V is TRBV5-4 and J is TRBJ2-7; tentatively, D is TRBD2 (6 bases). Germline CDR1 reads SGHNT; CDR2 reads YYREEE (reference sequence). This CDR3 is built from 16 residues. Trimming took 0 bases from V and 0 from J, leaving 13 bases between them. The CDR3 DNA is TGTGCCAGCAGCTTGGGTGGGCGGGAATTCTCCTACGAGCAGTACTTC. It specifies CASSLGGREFSYEQYF.